This T cell receptor beta chain stems from a study of T cell responses to AZD1222 COVID-19 vaccine. This CDR3 comprises 13 residues. The V gene's germline CDR1 is MGHDK and CDR2 SYGVNS. V shed 8 bases and J 7 bases; nucleotides not matched to a gene: 9. Some clones are missing from TCRdb's copy, which holds only in-frame ones; the method was immunoSEQ multiplex PCR. The sample consists of 200,000 to 300,000 clones, over 90% of them appearing once. The J gene is TRBJ2-7, the V gene TRBV25-1, with TRBD2 matching over 9 bases. The receptor was isolated from an adult in good health. The material sequenced was peripheral blood, taken on day 0 of AZD1222 vaccination. As DNA, the CDR3 is TGTGCCAGCTCCAAAGCGGGAGGCGGGGAGCAGTACTTC. This translates into CASSKAGGGEQYF.